A selection of T cell receptor beta chains follows, all from one sample in a study of shared clonotypes between healthy human individuals. TCRdb's table, derived via immunoSEQ multiplex PCR, lists solely in-frame clones and lacks some. The table lists roughly 300,000 clones, around 87% of them singletons. The sample was memory CD8+ T cells sorted from blood. The source is a man between 18 and 35 years old in good health. CDR3s include the opening cysteine and the closing phenylalanine or tryptophan. Each record gives: J gene, clone size, D gene, V gene, CDR3 DNA, CDR3 protein. D genes are given only for firm matches. Not every row has a clone size; where given, it reads once, few, many or a size class.

>TRBJ2-7|NA|TRBD2|TRBV7-2
TGTGCCAGCAGCATTACCGGACTAGCCCCCTACGAGCAGTACTTC
CASSITGLAPYEQYF
>TRBJ1-1|NA|NA|TRBV4-2
TGTGCCAGCAGCCAAGATCCTACATCGGGGGACACTGAAGCTTTCTTT
CASSQDPTSGDTEAFF
>TRBJ2-7|NA|NA|TRBV5-1
TGCGCCAGCAGCTTGGACATGTACGAGCAGTACTTC
CASSLDMYEQYF
>TRBJ1-3|NA|NA|TRBV28
TGTGCCAGCGGACAGACTGGAAACACCATATATTTT
CASGQTGNTIYF
>TRBJ2-7|NA|NA|TRBV30
TGTGCCTTCCAGACTGGCTCGAGGTACGAGCAGTACTTC
CAFQTGSRYEQYF
>TRBJ1-2|few|NA|TRBV14
TGTGCCAGCAGCCAAGCGGGGGAGCGGAGCTACACCTTC
CASSQAGERSYTF
>TRBJ2-3|NA|TRBD2|TRBV2
TGTGCCAGCAGTGCCATAGCGGGAGGCCTCACAGATACGCAGTATTTT
CASSAIAGGLTDTQYF
>TRBJ2-2|NA|NA|TRBV28
TGTGCCAGCAGCTTATGGGGGCTGAACACCGGGGAGCTGTTTTTT
CASSLWGLNTGELFF
>TRBJ1-1|NA|NA|TRBV5-6
TGTGCCAGCAGCTTGGGGCTTTATGAGGACAATGAAGCTTTCTTT
CASSLGLYEDNEAFF
>TRBJ2-2|NA|NA|TRBV2
TGTGCCAGCAGCGTAACAGAGAACACCGGGGAGCTGTTTTTT
CASSVTENTGELFF
>TRBJ2-5|NA|TRBD1|TRBV29-1
TGCAGCGCTCCGGGACAGGGGACGGAGACCCAGTACTTC
CSAPGQGTETQYF
>TRBJ1-1|NA|NA|TRBV18
TGTGCCAGCTCACCACCCCCTTCGGCCAAAAACACTGAAGCTTTCTTT
CASSPPPSAKNTEAFF
>TRBJ1-4|many|NA|TRBV7-9
TGTGCCAGCAGCTTCCCCGAGTTTAATGAAAAACTGTTTTTT
CASSFPEFNEKLFF
>TRBJ2-5|many|NA|TRBV5-1
TGCGCCAGCAGCTTACCCGAGCCGCGGGTCCAAGAGACCCAGTACTTC
CASSLPEPRVQETQYF
>TRBJ2-5|NA|TRBD1|TRBV19
TGTGCCAGTAGTACTCACGGACAGGGTGGCGAGACCCAGTACTTC
CASSTHGQGGETQYF
>TRBJ2-3|NA|NA|TRBV11-2
TGTGCCAGCAGCCCGGGGACTAGCACAGATACGCAGTATTTT
CASSPGTSTDTQYF
>TRBJ2-3|NA|NA|TRBV5-4
TGTGCCAGCAGCATGGCGGGGATTGGTGCAGATACGCAGTATTTT
CASSMAGIGADTQYF
>TRBJ2-7|NA|NA|TRBV28
TGTGCCAGCAGTTTAAGCAGTTCCTACGAGCAGTACTTC
CASSLSSSYEQYF
>TRBJ2-1|few|TRBD2|TRBV19
TGTGCCAGTAGTATGGAAGCGGGGGGGCCGGATGAGCAGTTCTTC
CASSMEAGGPDEQFF
>TRBJ1-5|NA|NA|TRBV6-1
TGTGCCAGCAGTTTCCAGGGGTTTGAGCCCCAGCATTTT
CASSFQGFEPQHF
>TRBJ1-1|NA|TRBD1|TRBV7-8
TGTGCCAGCAGCAGACCGACAGGGGAAATGAACACTGAAGCTTTCTTT
CASSRPTGEMNTEAFF
>TRBJ2-7|NA|NA|TRBV7-9
TGTGCCAGCAGCCCCAGGGAAGCGGACGAGCAGTACTTC
CASSPREADEQYF
>TRBJ2-7|NA|NA|TRBV27
TGTGCCAGCAGTTTAATTGGGGGCCACGAGCAGTACTTC
CASSLIGGHEQYF
>TRBJ2-3|once|TRBD2|TRBV7-9
TGTGCCAGCAGCCCTTGGACTAGCGGGGGAGGAGATACGCAGTATTTT
CASSPWTSGGGDTQYF
>TRBJ2-1|few|NA|TRBV19
TGTGCCAGTAGTCCGGTACTCGGAGGTGAGCAGTTCTTC
CASSPVLGGEQFF
>TRBJ2-7|NA|NA|TRBV10-1
TGCGCCAGCAGTGAAGGCCAGACCTACGAGCAGTACTTC
CASSEGQTYEQYF
>TRBJ2-1|NA|TRBD1|TRBV13
TGTGCCAGCAGTTCGACAGGGGGCTTTTTTTACAATGAGCAGTTCTTC
CASSSTGGFFYNEQFF
>TRBJ1-6|NA|NA|TRBV4-3
TGCGCCAGCAGCCCTATACCTAACAATTCACCCCTCCACTTT
CASSPIPNNSPLHF
>TRBJ2-1|NA|NA|TRBV27
TGTGCCATCGGTAGTAGGAGTCACAATGAGCAGTTCTTC
CAIGSRSHNEQFF
>TRBJ1-1|NA|NA|TRBV25-1
TGTGCCAGCAGTGGCCGGAGGGGGGGGAACACTGAAGCTTTCTTT
CASSGRRGGNTEAFF
>TRBJ2-7|once|TRBD1|TRBV5-4
TGTGCCAGCAGCGCCGGACAGGGACTGCACGAGCAGTACTTC
CASSAGQGLHEQYF
>TRBJ2-7|NA|NA|TRBV11-1
TGTGCCAGCAGTTGGGACATGACCTACGAGCAGTACTTC
CASSWDMTYEQYF
>TRBJ2-1|NA|NA|TRBV13
TGTGCCAGCAGCCCTCTTAGACCTGATGAGCAGTTCTTC
CASSPLRPDEQFF
>TRBJ2-2|once|NA|TRBV9
TGTGCCAGCAGACAGGGCACCGGGGAGCTGTTTTTT
CASRQGTGELFF
>TRBJ2-2|NA|NA|TRBV30
TGTGCCTGGAGTGTAAGGGACCCCGGGGAGCTGTTTTTT
CAWSVRDPGELFF
>TRBJ2-5|NA|NA|TRBV30
TGTGCCTGGAACCCAGCCTCGGGGGACCAGTACTTC
CAWNPASGDQYF
>TRBJ2-3|NA|NA|TRBV5-8
TGTGCCAGCAGCTTGGTTGTAGGGCTCACAGATACGCAGTATTTT
CASSLVVGLTDTQYF
>TRBJ2-7|NA|TRBD1|TRBV18
TGTGCCAGCTCGTGGACAGGGGAAAGGTACGAGCAGTACTTC
CASSWTGERYEQYF
>TRBJ2-7|many|TRBD2|TRBV15
TGTGCCACCAGTATAGGGCTAGCGGGAGCCTACGAGCAGTACTTC
CATSIGLAGAYEQYF
>TRBJ2-7|NA|NA|TRBV4-1
TGCGCCAGCAGCCAAGTTTTCACACCTGGGTACGAGCAGTACTTC
CASSQVFTPGYEQYF
>TRBJ1-6|NA|TRBD1|TRBV11-2
TGTGCCAGCAGCTTATCTGGGACAGGGGGCCCCGGGTCCCTCCACTTT
CASSLSGTGGPGSLHF